This TCR beta chain is drawn from a study of Graves' ophthalmopathy and Graves' hyperthyroidism. Per germline, CDR1 MNHNS and CDR2 SASEGT. V lost 7 bases, J lost 5 bases, and 13 bases stayed unmatched. CDR3 length equals 15 residues. CDR3 regions of TCR beta were amplified from RNA transcripts. Second-round multiplex PCR followed a first-round RT-PCR using HTBI primers. TCRdb reprocessed the multiplex PCR reads via MiXCR and lists one record per CDR3 protein. Altogether over a million distinct CDR3 sequences are present, 35% to 45% being singletons, with the ten largest covering approximately 12%. Only one count was recorded for this clonotype. The antigen is not known. The hyperthyroidism patients, aged 18 to 65, had been newly diagnosed, with under 2 months' duration. The diagnostic workup employed clinical symptoms, serum thyroxine, TRAb, thyroid ultrasound and orbital computed tomography. Overall study findings and caveats: Ophthalmopathy was separated from stable hyperthyroidism by a 13-signature model with 87.88% sensitivity and around 81% specificity. Detection in blood was also observed for most expanded thyroid clonotypes above 0.001 frequency.

This rearrangement joins TRBV6-1 to TRBJ2-7; 8 bases line up with TRBD2. Sequencing was done on a sample of peripheral blood or thyroid tissue (not recorded which). The receptor's source is an adult man with Graves' hyperthyroidism. In DNA form, the CDR3 reads TGTGCCAGCACCTCGGCCAGCGGGAGTATTAACGAGCAGTACTTC. Amino acid sequence: CASTSASGSINEQYF.